This T cell receptor (beta chain) comes out of a study of T-cell reconstitution after alpha-beta-depleted transplantation in children. CDR3 length: 15 residues. The germline CDR1 and CDR2 sequences are SGHTA and FQGNSA. V shed 2 bases and J shed 3 bases, with 14 bases lying between them. Unique molecular identifiers featured in how the TCRbeta library was prepared. A single record per CDR3 protein comes from TCRdb applying MiXCR to the PCR reads. The sample yields 200,000 to 250,000 distinct CDR3 sequences, around 8.9% seen once. There are many counts of this clonotype. The chain joins TRBV7-2 to TRBJ2-7; D call uncertain. The material was PBMCs from the stem cell graft donor, obtained from the stem cell graft. The TCR originated in a human donor who donated a stem cell graft to a child with SCID. CDR3 DNA sequence: TGTGCCAGCAGCTTATATTTCAGCAGCAGCTACGAGCAGTACTTC. Translated, it gives CASSLYFSSSYEQYF. Drawing the rest from reference TRBV7-2 and TRBJ2-7, the complete variable domain is GAGVSQSPSNKVTEKGKDVELRCDPISGHTALYWYRQSLGQGLEFLIYFQGNSAPDKSGLPSDRFSAERTGGSVSTLTIQRTQQEDSAVYLCASSLYFSSSYEQYFGPGTRLTVT.